A single sample is the source of the 6 T cell receptor beta chains below, sequenced in a study of ipilimumab plus nivolumab after autologous stem cell transplantation. This table comes from immunoSEQ multiplex PCR, and its TCRdb copy is limited to in-frame clones, with some not included. Among approximately 20,000 clones listed, roughly 80% were seen once. The sample consisted of PBMCs, taken in a trial of ipilimumab plus nivolumab as post-transplant consolidation. The receptor set was obtained from a male donor with diffuse large B-cell lymphoma.

The chain is built from TRBV19 and TRBJ1-5; tentative D call: TRBD1 (6 bases). Germline CDR1 is LNHDA and CDR2 is SQIVND (reference sequence). The CDR3 has 14 amino acids. Trimming took off 5 bases at V and 9 bases at J, with 17 bases between the two ends. CDR3 sequence (DNA): TGTGCCAGTAGTTCCACGGGAGGGGGTGGGCCCCAGCATTTT. This sequence encodes CASSSTGGGGPQHF.

The CDR3 coding sequence is TGTGCCAGCACTAACCCCGGGACGGATAACTATGGCTACACCTTC. The encoded protein is CASTNPGTDNYGYTF. The gene calls are TRBV6-1 and TRBJ1-2; tentatively, D is TRBD1 (5 bases). The germline V gene has CDR1 MNHNS and CDR2 SASEGT. The CDR3 spans 15 residues. V was clipped by 7 bases and J by 1 base, with 16 bases between them.

The chain employs TRBV15 and TRBJ1-2; 7 nucleotides align to TRBD1. Germline V gene sequence: CDR1 LNHNV, CDR2 YYDKDF (reference sequence). The CDR3 spans 15 residues. Losses at the gene ends were 0 bases for V and 6 bases for J; bases not matched to a gene: 7. This CDR3 reads CATSRDYRGANGYTF. The CDR3 coding sequence is TGTGCCACCAGCAGAGACTACAGGGGAGCGAATGGCTACACCTTC.

This clone has just a few counts. V usage is TRBV19 and J usage is TRBJ1-1; D might be TRBD1 (6 bases). Germline assignment: CDR1 LNHDA and CDR2 SQIVND (reference sequence). The CDR3 runs to 14 residues. Between the trimmed V and J ends, which lost 6 bases and 3 bases, there was a span of 14 bases. The CDR3 region has the DNA TGTGCCAGTAGGGCACGGGGGGCCCACACTGAAGCTTTCTTT. Protein sequence: CASRARGAHTEAFF.

The chain is built from TRBV4-1 and TRBJ2-3; D gene ambiguous. V was clipped by 1 base and J by 3 bases, with 14 bases between them. Looked up from germline, CDR1 is MGHRA and CDR2 is YSYEKL. The CDR3 contains 16 residues. The CDR3 DNA is TGCGCCAGCAGCCAAGGTCGATTTGGGGAAACAGATACGCAGTATTTT. As protein: CASSQGRFGETDTQYF.

The V and J genes are TRBV9 and TRBJ1-2; 7 nucleotides line up with TRBD1. The length of the CDR3 is 13 residues. Germline V CDR1 and CDR2: SGDLS, YYNGEE. V was pared by 0 bases and J by 6 bases, with 2 bases of the junction left unmatched. The CDR3 loop is CASSVAQGDGYTF. CDR3 in DNA: TGTGCCAGCAGCGTAGCCCAGGGGGATGGCTACACCTTC. Based on the CDR3 plus reference TRBV9 and TRBJ1-2, the full variable domain is DSGVTQTPKHLITATGQRVTLRCSPRSGDLSVYWYQQSLDQGLQFLIQYYNGEERAKGNILERFSAQQFPDLHSELNLSSLELGDSALYFCASSVAQGDGYTFGSGTRLTVV.